This TCR beta chain was recorded in a study of beta chain features in type 1 diabetes (dated by TCRdb to about 2018). Study-level background: Patients and healthy donors did not differ in mean age, gender distribution, total cell number or subset yield. A total of approximately 110,000,000 sorted cells were examined across all samples, and a strong correlation was observed between cell number per subset and RNA yield. In the study, TCRB repertoires of sorted circulating CD4+ T cell subsets from recently diagnosed type 1 diabetes patients were compared with those of matched healthy donors. Whereas all 30 or so donors provided naive and central memory subsets, regulatory and stem cell-like memory subsets were isolated from just 8 patients and roughly 8 healthy donors. Paper-wide results and their limitations: HLA sub-analyses involved small numbers of individuals, so any influence of HLA type on TCRB rearrangement remained unresolved. At VDJ recombination sites, type 1 diabetes patients had fewer insertions and more deleted nucleotides, which implies abnormalities in thymic rearrangement. Because cDNA was sequenced instead of genomic DNA, highly expressing activated cells could be over-represented, though the groups showed no difference in activation or CD3 levels. PCR may preferentially amplify shorter templates, but because patient and control samples were amplified and corrected together, any resulting skew would affect both groups equally. In all four CD4+ subsets, TCRB CDR3 length was moderately but significantly shorter in type 1 diabetes patients. Naive, central memory and regulatory TCRB repertoires appeared to be more similar among patients than among healthy donors.

The High Capacity cDNA Reverse Transcription Kit was used to reverse transcribe all of the isolated RNA, meaning that expressed TCRB transcripts were what got sequenced. Deep immunoSEQ sequencing was applied to naive, central memory and regulatory T cell samples, giving an average of about 3.57 million total reads per sample. Sorted cells were lysed in RLT buffer, and RNA was extracted using DNase-treated RNeasy Micro or Mini kits according to cell number. To prevent cross-contamination, every cell subset was processed on its own, while patient and healthy donor samples were processed together. Using the immunoSEQ multiplex PCR, TCRB sequences were amplified from cDNA into 87-bp fragments spanning the CDR3 region. Amplicons were sequenced on the Illumina HiSeq platform. As for the original processing: PCR bias was corrected computationally using synthetic template baselines, and reads within Hamming distance 2 were collapsed, with unmergeable singletons discarded. Reads were aligned to IMGT to assign V, D and J genes, CDR3 length, and insertions or deletions at six rearrangement sites. Clonotype counts were normalized to sorted cell number within each subset before computing true diversity and Gini coefficients with the tcR R package. Repertoire sharing was quantified using the overlap coefficient calculated on TCRB nucleotide sequences. Out-of-frame TCRB sequences from naive cells were analyzed as a proxy for the pre-selection repertoire. TCRdb provides this immuneACCESS table in a form limited to in-frame rearrangements. Some clones are lacking; in checked studies, under half of them reflect an unresolved V gene, and why the rest are absent is not known. V and J calls and clone size are given by that table; D and trimming were obtained from the DNA. Across this sample there are some 700,000 clones, with 10% to 15% seen only once. The ten most abundant clones make up less than 0.025% of the sample.

From each donor, a single peripheral blood sample of 90 to 150 mL on average was drawn into heparinised tubes. Naive, central memory, regulatory and stem cell-like memory CD4+ T cells were sorted on a BD FACSAria II using a panel including CD45RO, CCR7, CD25, CD127, CD95 and CD27. Every sorted population had a purity above 95%. PBMCs were isolated right away by Lymphoprep density gradient centrifugation and were stained directly, without culture. So that batch effects would be minimized, each experiment stained and sorted samples in pairs, pairing one healthy donor with one patient. Its CDR3 holds 12 amino acids, cysteine through phenylalanine. Just the 36-base CDR3 DNA is kept, in frame starting at base 1. Per the germline V gene, SGDLS is the CDR1 and YYNGEE is the CDR2. V gives up 6 bases and J gives up 6 bases, and the segment between their germline ends measures 11 bases. With respect to this clone: No antigen is known for it. No base quality information exists; no much larger clone differs at one position.

The chain is encoded by TRBV9 joined to TRBJ2-3, and the D gene may be TRBD2, 6 bases matching. Sequencing was performed on naive CD4+ T cells from blood. What this sample's cell subset or site label stands for: true naive CD4+ T cells. The source is a man in his late teens or twenties with type 1 diabetes. The nucleotides read TGTGCCAGCACCCCCCGGGGGGATACGCAGTATTTT. The encoded protein is CASTPRGDTQYF.